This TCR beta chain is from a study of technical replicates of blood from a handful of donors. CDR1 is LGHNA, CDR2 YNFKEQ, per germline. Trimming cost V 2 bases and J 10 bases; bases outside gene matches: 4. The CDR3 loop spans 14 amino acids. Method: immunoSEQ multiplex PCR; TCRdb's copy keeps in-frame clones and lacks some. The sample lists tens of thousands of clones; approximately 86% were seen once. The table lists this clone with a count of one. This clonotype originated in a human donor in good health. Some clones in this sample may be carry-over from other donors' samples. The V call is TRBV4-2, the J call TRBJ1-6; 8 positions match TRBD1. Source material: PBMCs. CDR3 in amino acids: CASSQSQGVSPLHF. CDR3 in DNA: TGTGCCAGCAGCCAATCACAGGGGGTCTCACCCCTCCACTTT.